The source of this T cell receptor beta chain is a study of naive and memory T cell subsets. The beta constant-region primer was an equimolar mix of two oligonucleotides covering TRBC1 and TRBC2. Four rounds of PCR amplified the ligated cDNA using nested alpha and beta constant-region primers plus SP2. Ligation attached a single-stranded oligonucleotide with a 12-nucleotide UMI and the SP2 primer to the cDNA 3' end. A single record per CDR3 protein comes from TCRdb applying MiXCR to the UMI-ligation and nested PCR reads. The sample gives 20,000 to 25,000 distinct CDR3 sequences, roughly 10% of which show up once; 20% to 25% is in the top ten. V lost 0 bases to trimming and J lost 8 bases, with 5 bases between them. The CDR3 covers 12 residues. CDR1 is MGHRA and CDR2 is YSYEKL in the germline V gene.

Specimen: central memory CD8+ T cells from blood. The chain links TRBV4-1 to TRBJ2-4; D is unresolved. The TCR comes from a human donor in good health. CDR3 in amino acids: CASSQDLDIQYF. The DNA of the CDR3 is TGCGCCAGCAGCCAAGATTTGGACATTCAGTACTTC.